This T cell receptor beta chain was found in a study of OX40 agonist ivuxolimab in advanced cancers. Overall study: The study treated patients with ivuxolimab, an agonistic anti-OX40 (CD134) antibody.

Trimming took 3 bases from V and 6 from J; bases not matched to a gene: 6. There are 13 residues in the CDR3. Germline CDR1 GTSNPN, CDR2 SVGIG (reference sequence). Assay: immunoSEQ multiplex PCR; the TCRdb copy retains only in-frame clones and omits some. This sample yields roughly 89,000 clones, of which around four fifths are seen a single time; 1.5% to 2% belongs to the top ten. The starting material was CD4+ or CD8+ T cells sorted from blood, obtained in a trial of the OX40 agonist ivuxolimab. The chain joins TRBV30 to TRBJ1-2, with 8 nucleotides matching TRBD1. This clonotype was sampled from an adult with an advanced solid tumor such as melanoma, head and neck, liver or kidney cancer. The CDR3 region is CAWRNTGGNGYTF. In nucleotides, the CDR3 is TGTGCCTGGAGGAATACAGGGGGTAATGGCTACACCTTC.